A selection of T cell receptor beta chains follows, all from one sample in a study of blood T cell repertoires in COVID-19. Assay used: immunoSEQ multiplex PCR; TCRdb lists only in-frame clones, some missing. The table has approximately 200,000 clones, around 81% seen once. Sequenced input: peripheral blood. The receptor set was obtained from a woman in her fifties or sixties with acute or convalescent COVID-19. CDR3s leave out the opening cysteine and the closing phenylalanine or tryptophan.

CDR3 length,J gene,V gene,CDR3 protein
11,TRBJ1-4,TRBV12-3/TRBV12-4,ASSSSGYEKLF
14,TRBJ1-5,TRBV6-6,ASSYANRQGNQPQH
13,TRBJ1-2,TRBV5-4,ASSPERTAAYGYT
12,TRBJ1-1,TRBV19,ASSTQGQSTEAF
13,TRBJ1-2,TRBV6-5,ASSAPAQGLYGYT
10,TRBJ1-5,TRBV6-2/TRBV6-3,ASSLHNQPQH
17,TRBJ1-5,TRBV19,ASSRGTGRDYYSNQPQH
12,TRBJ1-2,TRBV2,ASVEVRGAGGYT
12,TRBJ2-1,TRBV28,ASGRQGAYNEQF
12,TRBJ1-2,TRBV5-1,ASSLGAENYGYT
12,TRBJ2-7,TRBV19,ASSSPGVPHEQY
20,TRBJ2-3,TRBV11-3,ASSLEGSRGTSGVPSTDTQY
12,TRBJ2-1,TRBV5-1,AAGTGTGAHEQF
13,TRBJ2-5,TRBV5-4,ASSLSGGAGETQY
12,TRBJ1-5,TRBV27,ASSFGGHREPQH
12,TRBJ1-4,TRBV15,ATSRDSFNEKLF
13,TRBJ1-4,TRBV7-9,ASSWGQAANEKLF
12,TRBJ2-7,TRBV2,ASREQGPTGEQY
11,TRBJ2-5,TRBV5-1,ASRRAGGETQY
12,TRBJ1-3,TRBV12-5,ASGPGTAGNTIY
14,TRBJ2-5,TRBV7-5,ARSLARTGRGETQY
13,TRBJ2-5,TRBV7-3,ASSLMGGLGETQY
13,TRBJ1-2,TRBV6-5,ASSFGGQGFYGYT
11,TRBJ1-6,TRBV12-3/TRBV12-4,ASSLQSGAALH
12,TRBJ1-1,TRBV5-1,ASSLDGGFTEAF
8,TRBJ1-1,TRBV2,ASSPLEAF
18,TRBJ2-1,TRBV4-2,ASSQVGLTSAGGSYNEQF
12,TRBJ2-3,TRBV3-1/TRBV3-2,ASSEPLKSHTQY
12,TRBJ2-2,TRBV10-3,AIRTTSPTGELF
15,TRBJ1-6,TRBV9,ASSVDSFSSYNSPLH
12,TRBJ2-1,TRBV3-1/TRBV3-2,ASSPPLTSHEQF
13,TRBJ1-1,TRBV19,ASSSRVGMNTEAF
13,TRBJ2-1,TRBV7-9,ASSFGGLAVDEQF
12,TRBJ1-1,TRBV15,ATSGSRGSTEAF
14,TRBJ2-5,TRBV9,ASSVAPTSGTETQY
12,TRBJ1-4,TRBV30,AWSVGGLDEKLF
12,TRBJ1-3,TRBV6-5,ASSYDTSGNTIY
13,TRBJ2-3,TRBV5-4,ASSTGGQTGITQY
11,TRBJ2-5,TRBV7-3,ASSLVGGETQY
13,TRBJ2-1,TRBV4-1,ASSQGQGSGNEQF
12,TRBJ1-1,TRBV9,ASSVDQVNTEAF